The 16 T cell receptor beta chains given below trace back to one sample, sequenced in a study of blood T cell repertoires in COVID-19. Clones were read by immunoSEQ multiplex PCR, and TCRdb kept only the in-frame ones, dropping some. The data hold about 250,000 clones, with around 87% observed a single time. Sequenced material: PBMCs or T cells enriched from blood (not recorded which). The receptor set was obtained from a woman between 18 and 30 years old who had recovered from COVID-19.

The chain has TRBV2 and TRBJ2-5; perhaps TRBD2 as D (7 bases). Trimming took 8 bases from V and 5 from J, leaving 15 bases between them. CDR3 size: 13 residues. The germline gives CDR1 SNHLY, CDR2 FYNNEI. The CDR3 DNA follows: TGTGCCAGCCGGGGGGCGGGGACGGAGACCCAGTACTTC. Protein product: CASRGAGTETQYF.

The J gene is TRBJ1-3, the V gene TRBV6-5, with D possibly TRBD1 on 5 matching bases. CDR1 and CDR2 (germline): MNHEY, SVGAGI. With 2 bases removed from V and 4 bases from J, the gap between germline ends came to 12 bases. The CDR3 consists of 15 residues. CDR3 DNA: TGTGCCAGCAGTTACCAGGGCTTAATAGGAAACACCATATATTTT. Protein sequence: CASSYQGLIGNTIYF.

This clone was seen only once. Other DNA sequences in this specimen translate into the identical CDR3. The V and J genes are TRBV5-1 and TRBJ1-1; unclear D gene. The CDR3 length is 14 residues. Germline CDR1 reads SGHRS; CDR2 reads YFSETQ. V lost 1 base, J lost 4 bases, and 11 bases lay in between. CDR3 protein: CASSLWGEGTEAFF. The CDR3 region has the DNA TGCGCCAGCAGCTTGTGGGGAGAGGGCACTGAAGCTTTCTTT.

The CDR3 nucleotides are TGTGCCAGCAGCTTAGTGGCGGGAACTGAAGCTTTCTTT. Translation: CASSLVAGTEAFF. This chain connects TRBV11-2 to TRBJ1-1; D is unclear. The V gene lost 1 base and the J gene lost 5 bases, with 8 bases spanning the gap. The CDR3 is 13 residues long. CDR1 SGHAT and CDR2 FQNNGV come from the germline V gene.

This clone appeared a single time. This chain's CDR3 is CASSSRTSGGKTQYF. CDR3 bases: TGTGCCAGCAGCTCCCGGACTAGCGGGGGTAAGACCCAGTACTTC. V is TRBV3-1 (or the pseudogene TRBV3-2) and J is TRBJ2-5, with TRBD2 matching 13 bases. J was trimmed by 6 bases and V by 5 bases; bases with no gene match: 6. From germline, CDR1 is LGHDT and CDR2 YNNKEL (reference sequence). This CDR3 is built from 15 residues.

The V gene is TRBV20-1, the J gene TRBJ1-1; TRBD1 is a possible D gene (6 bases). Germline CDR1 and CDR2: DFQATT and SNEGSKA (reference sequence). The germline V and J ends were trimmed by 7 bases and 5 bases, with 11 bases remaining between them. The CDR3 has 11 amino acids. CDR3 in DNA: TGCAGTGTAAACAGGGAAACTGAAGCTTTCTTT. Its translation: CSVNRETEAFF.

This sequence joins TRBV18 and TRBJ1-1; weak D call: TRBD1 (5 bases). The V gene lost 6 bases and the J gene lost 3 bases, with 26 bases spanning the gap. This CDR3 contains 18 residues. Germline V lookup: CDR1 KGHSH, CDR2 LQKENI. The CDR3 spells CASSTLGQGLLGYTEAFF. CDR3 nucleotides: TGTGCCAGCTCCACACTCGGGCAGGGCCTACTTGGATACACTGAAGCTTTCTTT.

This clone was seen only once. The gene calls are TRBV3-1 (or the pseudogene TRBV3-2) and TRBJ2-1; D unresolved. V dropped 3 bases and J dropped 7 bases, with 7 bases sitting between them. Germline V gene data show CDR1 as LGHDT and CDR2 as YNNKEL (reference sequence). The CDR3 totals 12 residues. CDR3: CASSHRVNEQFF. DNA of the CDR3: TGTGCCAGCAGCCACCGGGTAAATGAGCAGTTCTTC.

The J gene is TRBJ1-2, the V gene TRBV7-9; weak D call: TRBD1 (5 bases). Germline CDR1 and CDR2: SEHNR and FQNEAQ (reference sequence). The V end lost 1 base, the J end lost 7 bases, and 10 bases lay between the germline ends. This CDR3 region has 13 residues. The CDR3: CASSLGQGPGYTF. The CDR3 nucleotides read TGTGCCAGCAGCTTAGGCCAGGGCCCTGGCTACACCTTC. Variable domain in full (rest from reference TRBV7-9 and TRBJ1-2): DTGVSQNPRHKITKRGQNVTFRCDPISEHNRLYWYRQTLGQGPEFLTYFQNEAQLEKSRLLSDRFSAERPKGSFSTLEIQRTEQGDSAMYLCASSLGQGPGYTFGSGTRLTVV.

The chain has TRBV29-1 and TRBJ2-5; maybe TRBD2 (6 bases). V gave up 1 base and J gave up 4 bases, with 10 bases separating them. The V gene's germline CDR1 is SQVTM and CDR2 ANQGSEA. This CDR3 spans 13 amino acids. DNA for the CDR3: TGCAGCGTTGAAGTTAATAGCGGAGAGACCCAGTACTTC. Translated: CSVEVNSGETQYF.

The chain uses TRBV5-4 and TRBJ2-5, with TRBD2 matching over 13 bases. J gave up 2 bases and V 4 bases, and 8 bases lay outside the gene matches. CDR3 length equals 17 residues. Germline-derived CDR1 and CDR2 are SGHNT and YYREEE (reference sequence). CDR3 region: CASSPGTSGAQQETQYF. CDR3 DNA sequence: TGTGCCAGCAGCCCCGGGACTAGCGGGGCACAGCAAGAGACCCAGTACTTC. Combining the CDR3 with reference TRBV5-4 and TRBJ2-5 gives the whole variable domain ETGVTQSPTHLIKTRGQQVTLRCSSQSGHNTVSWYQQALGQGPQFIFQYYREEENGRGNFPPRFSGLQFPNYSSELNVNALELDDSALYLCASSPGTSGAQQETQYFGPGTRLLVL.

This chain joins TRBV19 and TRBJ2-5; perhaps TRBD2 as D (7 bases). Germline V gives CDR1 LNHDA, CDR2 SQIVND (reference sequence). Trimming took 6 bases from V and 3 from J, leaving 14 bases between them. CDR3 length: 14 residues. In DNA, the CDR3 is TGTGCCAGTAGCATCGCGGGGGCGGAAGAGACCCAGTACTTC. The encoded protein is CASSIAGAEETQYF.

This clone was counted a few times. This chain joins TRBV13 and TRBJ1-1; possible D gene TRBD1, 5 bases. V dropped 7 bases and J dropped 2 bases, with 11 bases sitting between them. Looked up from germline, CDR1 is PRHDT and CDR2 is FYEKMQ (reference sequence). The CDR3 is 13 residues long. Here the CDR3 reads CASTFGANTEAFF. The CDR3 bases are TGTGCCAGCACCTTTGGGGCAAACACTGAAGCTTTCTTT.

V gene TRBV7-3 combines with J gene TRBJ2-1, with D maybe TRBD2 (5 bases). CDR1 SGHTA and CDR2 FQGTGA come from the germline V gene. Trimming shortened V by 5 bases and J by 2 bases, and 16 bases separated the two germline ends. The CDR3 runs 16 residues. The CDR3 reads CASSQNRGPTYNEQFF. For the CDR3, the DNA is TGTGCCAGCAGCCAGAATCGGGGTCCGACCTACAATGAGCAGTTCTTC. Combining the CDR3 with reference TRBV7-3 and TRBJ2-1 gives the whole variable domain GAGVSQTPSNKVTEKGKYVELRCDPISGHTALYWYRQSLGQGPEFLIYFQGTGAADDSGLPNDRFFAVRPEGSVSTLKIQRTERGDSAVYLCASSQNRGPTYNEQFFGPGTRLTVL.

In this sample, this clone turned up once. The rearrangement links TRBV28 to TRBJ2-3; TRBD2 matches 10 bases. The CDR3 consists of 17 residues. CDR1 MDHEN and CDR2 SYDVKM come from the germline V gene. V trimming: 5 bases; J trimming: 2 bases; junction bases outside the gene matches: 10. The CDR3 is CASSALGTSDPTDTQYF. The CDR3 DNA reads as TGTGCCAGCAGTGCCCTCGGGACTAGCGACCCCACAGATACGCAGTATTTT. The variable domain in full, completed from reference TRBV28 and TRBJ2-3, reads DVKVTQSSRYLVKRTGEKVFLECVQDMDHENMFWYRQDPGLGLRLIYFSYDVKMKEKGDIPEGYSVSREKKERFSLILESASTNQTSMYLCASSALGTSDPTDTQYFGPGTRLTVL.

This chain uses TRBV5-1 with TRBJ2-2, with 7 bases aligning to TRBD1. This CDR3 contains 15 residues. J lost 8 bases, V lost 2 bases, and 9 bases had no gene match. Germline lookup yields CDR1 SGHRS and CDR2 YFSETQ. CDR3 amino acids: CASSLTGDIAGELFF. The CDR3 region has the DNA TGCGCCAGCAGCTTAACAGGGGACATCGCAGGGGAGCTGTTTTTT.